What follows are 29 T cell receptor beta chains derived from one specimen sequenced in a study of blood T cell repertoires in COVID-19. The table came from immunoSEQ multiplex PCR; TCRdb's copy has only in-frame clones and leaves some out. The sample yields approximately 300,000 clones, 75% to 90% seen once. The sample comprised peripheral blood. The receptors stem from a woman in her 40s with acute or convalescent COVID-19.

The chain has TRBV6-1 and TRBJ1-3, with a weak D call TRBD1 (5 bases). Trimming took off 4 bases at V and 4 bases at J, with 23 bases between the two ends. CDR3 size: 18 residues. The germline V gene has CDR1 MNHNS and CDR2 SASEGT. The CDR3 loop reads CASSAKAGTLAGGNTIYF. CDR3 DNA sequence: TGTGCCAGCAGTGCGAAGGCGGGGACTCTTGCGGGAGGAAACACCATATATTTT.

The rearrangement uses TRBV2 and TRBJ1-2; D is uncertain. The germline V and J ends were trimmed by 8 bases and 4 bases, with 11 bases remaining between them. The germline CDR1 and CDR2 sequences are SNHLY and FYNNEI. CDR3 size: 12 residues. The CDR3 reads CASRTDPYGYTF. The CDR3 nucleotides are TGTGCCAGCCGGACTGATCCCTATGGCTACACCTTC. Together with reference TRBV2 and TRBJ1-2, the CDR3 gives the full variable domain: EPEVTQTPSHQVTQMGQEVILRCVPISNHLYFYWYRQILGQKVEFLVSFYNNEISEKSEIFDDQFSVERPDGSNFTLKIRSTKLEDSAMYFCASRTDPYGYTFGSGTRLTVV.

CDR3 sequence reads: CASSFSGGDEETQYF. The CDR3 DNA follows: TGTGCCAGCAGCTTTAGCGGGGGGGACGAAGAGACCCAGTACTTC. The chain has TRBV11-3 and TRBJ2-5, with 11 positions matching TRBD2. Germline V gene sequence: CDR1 SGHNT, CDR2 YENEEA. The CDR3 consists of 15 residues. V lost 3 bases and J lost 3; bases outside the gene matches: 3. Full variable domain (missing parts from reference TRBV11-3 and TRBJ2-5): EAGVVQSPRYKIIEKKQPVAFWCNPISGHNTLYWYLQNLGQGPELLIRYENEEAVDDSQLPKDRFSAERLKGVDSTLKIQPAELGDSAVYLCASSFSGGDEETQYFGPGTRLLVL.

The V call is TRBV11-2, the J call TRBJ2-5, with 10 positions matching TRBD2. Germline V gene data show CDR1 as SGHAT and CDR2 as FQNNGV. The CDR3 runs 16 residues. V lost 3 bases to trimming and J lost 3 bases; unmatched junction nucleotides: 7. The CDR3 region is CASSLDSGGRKETQYF. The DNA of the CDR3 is TGTGCCAGCAGCTTGGATAGCGGGGGGCGCAAAGAGACCCAGTACTTC.

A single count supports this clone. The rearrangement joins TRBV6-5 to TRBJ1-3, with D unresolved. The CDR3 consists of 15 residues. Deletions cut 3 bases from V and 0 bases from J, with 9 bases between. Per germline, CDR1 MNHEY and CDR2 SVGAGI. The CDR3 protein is CASSYSVYSGNTIYF. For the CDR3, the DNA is TGTGCCAGCAGTTATTCGGTGTACTCTGGAAACACCATATATTTT.

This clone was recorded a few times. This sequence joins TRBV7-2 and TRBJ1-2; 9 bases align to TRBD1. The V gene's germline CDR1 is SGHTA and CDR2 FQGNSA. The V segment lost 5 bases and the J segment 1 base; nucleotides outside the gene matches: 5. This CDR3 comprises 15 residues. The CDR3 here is CASSTRTGDNYGYTF. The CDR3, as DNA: TGTGCCAGCAGCACACGGACAGGGGATAACTATGGCTACACCTTC.

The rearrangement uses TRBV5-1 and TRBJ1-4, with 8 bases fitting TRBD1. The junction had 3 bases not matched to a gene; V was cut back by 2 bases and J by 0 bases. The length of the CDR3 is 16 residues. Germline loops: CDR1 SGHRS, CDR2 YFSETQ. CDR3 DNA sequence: TGCGCCAGCAGCTTACAGGGGGGTTCAACTAATGAAAAACTGTTTTTT. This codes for CASSLQGGSTNEKLFF.

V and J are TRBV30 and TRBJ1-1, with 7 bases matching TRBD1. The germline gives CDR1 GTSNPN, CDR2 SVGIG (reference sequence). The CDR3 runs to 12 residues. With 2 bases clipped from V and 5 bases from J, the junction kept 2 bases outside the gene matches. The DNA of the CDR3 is TGTGCCTGGAGTCTACAGGGGACTGAAGCTTTCTTT. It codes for CAWSLQGTEAFF.

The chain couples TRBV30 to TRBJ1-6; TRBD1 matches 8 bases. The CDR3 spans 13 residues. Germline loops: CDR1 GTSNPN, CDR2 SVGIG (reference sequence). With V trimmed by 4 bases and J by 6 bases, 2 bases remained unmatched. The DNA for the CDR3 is TGTGCCTGGAAACAGGGGGTTAATTCACCCCTCCACTTT. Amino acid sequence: CAWKQGVNSPLHF.

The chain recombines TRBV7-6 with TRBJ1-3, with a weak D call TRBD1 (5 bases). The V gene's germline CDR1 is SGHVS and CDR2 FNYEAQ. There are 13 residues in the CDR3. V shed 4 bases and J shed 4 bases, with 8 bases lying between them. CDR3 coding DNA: TGTGCCAGCAGCTCCGGGGGGGGAAACACCATATATTTT. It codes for CASSSGGGNTIYF.

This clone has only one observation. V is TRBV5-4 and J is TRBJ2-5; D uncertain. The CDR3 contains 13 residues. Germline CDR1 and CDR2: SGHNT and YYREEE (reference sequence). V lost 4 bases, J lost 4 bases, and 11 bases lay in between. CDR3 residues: CASSPSLPETQYF. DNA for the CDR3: TGTGCCAGCAGCCCCTCACTACCAGAGACCCAGTACTTC. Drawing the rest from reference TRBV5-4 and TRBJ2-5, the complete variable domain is ETGVTQSPTHLIKTRGQQVTLRCSSQSGHNTVSWYQQALGQGPQFIFQYYREEENGRGNFPPRFSGLQFPNYSSELNVNALELDDSALYLCASSPSLPETQYFGPGTRLLVL.

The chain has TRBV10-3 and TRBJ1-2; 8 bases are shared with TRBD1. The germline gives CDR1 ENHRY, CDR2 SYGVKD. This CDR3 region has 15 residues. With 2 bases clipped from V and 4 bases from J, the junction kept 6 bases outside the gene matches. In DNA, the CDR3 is TGTGCCATCAGTGAGGGACAGGGTGGGATCTATGGCTACACCTTC. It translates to CAISEGQGGIYGYTF.

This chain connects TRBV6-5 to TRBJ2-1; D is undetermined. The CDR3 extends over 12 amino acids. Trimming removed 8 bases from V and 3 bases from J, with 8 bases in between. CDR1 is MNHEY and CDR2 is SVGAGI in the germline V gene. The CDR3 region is CASQGGYNEQFF. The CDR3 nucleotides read TGTGCCAGCCAAGGCGGCTACAATGAGCAGTTCTTC.

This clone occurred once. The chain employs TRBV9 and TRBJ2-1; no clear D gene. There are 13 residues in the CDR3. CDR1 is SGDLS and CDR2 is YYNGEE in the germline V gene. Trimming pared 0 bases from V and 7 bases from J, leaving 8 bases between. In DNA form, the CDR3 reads TGTGCCAGCAGCGTAGAAACCAGGAATGAGCAGTTCTTC. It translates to CASSVETRNEQFF.

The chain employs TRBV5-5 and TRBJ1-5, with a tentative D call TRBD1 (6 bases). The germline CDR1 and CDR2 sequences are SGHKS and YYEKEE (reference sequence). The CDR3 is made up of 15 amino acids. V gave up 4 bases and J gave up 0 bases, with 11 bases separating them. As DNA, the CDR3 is TGTGCCAGCAGCAGCGGACAGACTAGCAATCAGCCCCAGCATTTT. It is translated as CASSSGQTSNQPQHF.

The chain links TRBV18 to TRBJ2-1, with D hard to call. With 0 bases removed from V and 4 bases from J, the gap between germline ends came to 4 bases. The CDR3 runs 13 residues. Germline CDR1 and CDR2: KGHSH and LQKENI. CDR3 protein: CASSPPTYNEQFF. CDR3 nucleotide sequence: TGTGCCAGCTCACCACCTACATACAATGAGCAGTTCTTC.

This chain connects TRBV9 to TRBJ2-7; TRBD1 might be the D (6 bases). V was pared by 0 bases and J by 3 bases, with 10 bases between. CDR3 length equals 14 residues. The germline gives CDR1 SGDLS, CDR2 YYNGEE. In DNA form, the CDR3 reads TGTGCCAGCAGCGTAGGGGACACCAACTACGAGCAGTACGTC. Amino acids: CASSVGDTNYEQYV.

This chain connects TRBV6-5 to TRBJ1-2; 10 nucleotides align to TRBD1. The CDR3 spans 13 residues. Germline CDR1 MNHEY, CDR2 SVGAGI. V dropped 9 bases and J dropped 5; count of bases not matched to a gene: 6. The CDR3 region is CASTSGQGYGYTF. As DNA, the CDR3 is TGTGCCAGTACCTCGGGACAGGGGTATGGCTACACCTTC.

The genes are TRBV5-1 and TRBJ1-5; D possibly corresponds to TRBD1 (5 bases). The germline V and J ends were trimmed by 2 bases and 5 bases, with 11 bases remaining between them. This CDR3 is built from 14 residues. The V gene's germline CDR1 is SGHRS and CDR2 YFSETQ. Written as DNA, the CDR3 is TGCGCCAGCAGCTTAGGGGAGGGCCATCAGCCCCAGCATTTT. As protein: CASSLGEGHQPQHF.

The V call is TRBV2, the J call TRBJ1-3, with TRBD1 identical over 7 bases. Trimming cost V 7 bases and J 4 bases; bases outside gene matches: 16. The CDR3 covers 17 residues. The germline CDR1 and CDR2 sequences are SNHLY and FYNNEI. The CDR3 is CASTPGADRAVGNTIYF. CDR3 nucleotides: TGTGCCAGCACCCCCGGGGCCGACAGGGCTGTCGGAAACACCATATATTTT.

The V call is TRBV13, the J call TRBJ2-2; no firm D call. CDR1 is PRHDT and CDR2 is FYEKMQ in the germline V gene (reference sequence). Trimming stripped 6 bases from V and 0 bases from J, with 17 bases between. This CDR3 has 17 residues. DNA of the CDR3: TGTGCCAGCAGACCGGATATGGCAACAGCGAACACCGGGGAGCTGTTTTTT. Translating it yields CASRPDMATANTGELFF.

The CDR3 here is CASSPTGGGKTQYF. The CDR3 bases are TGTGCCAGCAGTCCAACAGGGGGCGGGAAGACCCAGTACTTC. The J gene is TRBJ2-5, the V gene TRBV6-5; 9 positions match TRBD1. The junction had 7 bases not matched to a gene; V was cut back by 5 bases and J by 6 bases. Germline lookup yields CDR1 MNHEY and CDR2 SVGAGI. The CDR3 is made up of 14 amino acids.

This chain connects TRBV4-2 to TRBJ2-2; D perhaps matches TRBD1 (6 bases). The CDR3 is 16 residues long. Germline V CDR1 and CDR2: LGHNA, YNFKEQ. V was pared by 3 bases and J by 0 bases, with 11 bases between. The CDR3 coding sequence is TGTGCCAGCAGCCACCCGGGACACCCGAACACCGGGGAGCTGTTTTTT. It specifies CASSHPGHPNTGELFF.

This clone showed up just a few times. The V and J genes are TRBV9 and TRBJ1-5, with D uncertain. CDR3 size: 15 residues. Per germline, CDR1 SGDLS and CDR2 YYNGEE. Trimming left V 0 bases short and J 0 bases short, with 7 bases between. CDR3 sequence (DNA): TGTGCCAGCAGCGTAGGGGAGATTAGCAATCAGCCCCAGCATTTT. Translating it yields CASSVGEISNQPQHF.

CDR3 sequence: CASSAAPGGIRTEAFF. Written as DNA, the CDR3 is TGCGCCAGCAGCGCCGCCCCAGGGGGCATTAGGACTGAAGCTTTCTTT. J is TRBJ1-1 and V is TRBV5-1; 8 nucleotides match TRBD1. The germline gives CDR1 SGHRS, CDR2 YFSETQ. CDR3 length: 16 amino acids. Trimming removed 4 bases from V and 5 bases from J; junction bases left unmatched: 13.

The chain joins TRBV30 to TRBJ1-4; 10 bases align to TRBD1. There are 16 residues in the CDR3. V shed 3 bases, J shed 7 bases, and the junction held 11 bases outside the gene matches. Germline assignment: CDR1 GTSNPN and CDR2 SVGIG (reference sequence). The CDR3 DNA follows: TGTGCCTGGAGGGTAGTAGGGGGGACAGGGGCTGAAAAACTGTTTTTT. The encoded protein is CAWRVVGGTGAEKLFF. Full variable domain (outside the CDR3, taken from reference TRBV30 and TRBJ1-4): SQTIHQWPATLVQPVGSPLSLECTVEGTSNPNLYWYRQAAGRGLQLLFYSVGIGQISSEVPQNLSASRPQDRQFILSSKKLLLSDSGFYLCAWRVVGGTGAEKLFFGSGTQLSVL.

The CDR3 region has the DNA TGCGCCAGCAGCTTGGCGGCAGGCTCTAGCACAGATACGCAGTATTTT. Amino acid sequence: CASSLAAGSSTDTQYF. This chain uses TRBV5-1 with TRBJ2-3; D ambiguous. The CDR3 is 16 amino acids. CDR1 is SGHRS, CDR2 YFSETQ, per germline. V was clipped by 0 bases and J by 0 bases, with 11 bases between them.

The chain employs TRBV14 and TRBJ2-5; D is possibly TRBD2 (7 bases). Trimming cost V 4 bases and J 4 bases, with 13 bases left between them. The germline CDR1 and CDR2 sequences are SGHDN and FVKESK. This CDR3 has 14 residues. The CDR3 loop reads CASSRQGGGETQYF. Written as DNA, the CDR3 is TGTGCCAGCAGCCGACAAGGGGGGGGAGAGACCCAGTACTTC.

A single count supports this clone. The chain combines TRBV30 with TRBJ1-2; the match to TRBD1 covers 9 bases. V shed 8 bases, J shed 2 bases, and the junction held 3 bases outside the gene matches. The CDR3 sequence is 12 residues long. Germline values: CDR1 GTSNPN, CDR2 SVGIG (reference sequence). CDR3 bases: TGTGCCACCGACAGGGGGAACTATGGCTACACCTTC. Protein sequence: CATDRGNYGYTF.